The next 13 T cell receptor beta chains were all read from a single sample in a study of T cell responses to AZD1222 COVID-19 vaccine. Assay: immunoSEQ multiplex PCR; the TCRdb copy retains only in-frame clones and omits some. The sample includes approximately 94,000 clones, about 90% of them seen just once. Here the sequenced sample was peripheral blood, taken on day 0 of MenACWY control vaccination. The source is an adult in good health.

This chain connects TRBV9 to TRBJ1-6, with D perhaps TRBD1 (5 bases). In germline, CDR1 is SGDLS, CDR2 YYNGEE. This CDR3 comprises 13 residues. Deletions cut 4 bases from V and 11 bases from J, with 13 bases between. The CDR3 region has the DNA TGTGCCAGCAGCAGGGGTTCTCCCACACCCCTCCACTTT. Residues: CASSRGSPTPLHF.

The chain joins TRBV5-4 to TRBJ1-1; 7 nucleotides match TRBD1. Germline V lookup: CDR1 SGHNT, CDR2 YYREEE (reference sequence). V dropped 5 bases and J dropped 5; count of bases not matched to a gene: 3. The CDR3 consists of 12 residues. The CDR3 DNA follows: TGTGCCAGCAGTGCAGGGGGAACTGAAGCTTTCTTT. Encoded protein: CASSAGGTEAFF.

The V gene is TRBV3-1 (or the pseudogene TRBV3-2), the J gene TRBJ1-3; D is ambiguous. Germline assignment: CDR1 LGHDT and CDR2 YNNKEL (reference sequence). The CDR3 contains 11 residues. Trimming pared 3 bases from V and 5 bases from J, leaving 2 bases between. The CDR3 region is CASSQRNTIYF. The CDR3 nucleotides read TGTGCCAGCAGCCAGCGAAACACCATATATTTT.

This clone has only a few counts. For the CDR3, the DNA is TGTGCCACCAGTCGGGCTCTTCTTGATTTCTTT. It yields the protein CATSRALLDFF. The chain has TRBV24-1 and TRBJ1-1; D is undetermined. Trimming left V 6 bases short and J 13 bases short, with 14 bases between. CDR3 length: 11 residues. Germline V gene sequence: CDR1 KGHDR, CDR2 SFDVKD.

The CDR3 loop reads CASSLGRSGNYEQYF. The DNA of the CDR3 is TGTGCCAGCAGCTTAGGAAGGAGCGGGAACTACGAGCAGTACTTC. The chain employs TRBV11-2 and TRBJ2-7; 7 bases map to TRBD2. The CDR3 length is 15 residues. Germline CDR1 SGHAT, CDR2 FQNNGV. V shed 1 base, J shed 3 bases, and the junction held 6 bases outside the gene matches.

The rearrangement links TRBV9 to TRBJ2-5; 8 bases are shared with TRBD2. This CDR3 contains 17 residues. Per the germline V gene, CDR1 is SGDLS and CDR2 is YYNGEE. V lost 0 bases, J lost 0 bases, and 7 bases stayed unmatched. The CDR3 reads CASSVVGSGTYQETQYF. CDR3 DNA sequence: TGTGCCAGCAGCGTAGTTGGTAGCGGGACGTACCAAGAGACCCAGTACTTC.

The rearrangement links TRBV30 to TRBJ1-6; TRBD1 is a possible D gene (5 bases). The V end lost 3 bases, the J end lost 0 bases, and 21 bases lay between the germline ends. Germline CDR1 is GTSNPN and CDR2 is SVGIG (reference sequence). The CDR3 covers 19 residues. In DNA form, the CDR3 reads TGTGCCTGGAGCCTTCGTCCCTGGGACGGGCGCTCCTATAATTCACCCCTCCACTTT. Translating gives CAWSLRPWDGRSYNSPLHF. Full variable domain (missing parts from reference TRBV30 and TRBJ1-6): SQTIHQWPATLVQPVGSPLSLECTVEGTSNPNLYWYRQAAGRGLQLLFYSVGIGQISSEVPQNLSASRPQDRQFILSSKKLLLSDSGFYLCAWSLRPWDGRSYNSPLHFGNGTRLTVT.

Only a few counts were recorded for this clone. The V call is TRBV28, the J call TRBJ1-5; 8 nucleotides line up with TRBD1. The CDR3 has 16 amino acids. CDR1 and CDR2 (germline): MDHEN, SYDVKM. The junction had 8 bases not matched to a gene; V was cut back by 6 bases and J by 1 base. Here the CDR3 DNA reads TGTGCCAGCAGCGACAGGGGCTACAGGAGCAATCAGCCCCAGCATTTT. Protein: CASSDRGYRSNQPQHF.

The DNA of the CDR3 is TGCGCCAGCCCTCGGTCCAAGAGGACGCTGAGCTCCTACGAGCAGTACTTC. Protein sequence: CASPRSKRTLSSYEQYF. The chain carries TRBV4-3 and TRBJ2-7; unclear D gene. This CDR3 has 17 amino acids. Germline CDR1 and CDR2: LGHNA and YSLEER. V dropped 8 bases and J dropped 0 bases, with 23 bases sitting between them.

The chain combines TRBV30 with TRBJ2-2; 9 positions match TRBD2. The CDR3 covers 16 residues. V gave up 4 bases and J gave up 4 bases; unmatched junction bases: 10. Germline CDR1 is GTSNPN and CDR2 is SVGIG (reference sequence). CDR3 amino acids: CAWMRRGGRFTGELFF. CDR3 sequence (DNA): TGTGCCTGGATGAGGCGGGGGGGCCGTTTCACCGGGGAGCTGTTTTTT.

This chain uses TRBV28 with TRBJ1-1; 9 positions match TRBD1. Losses at the gene ends were 5 bases for V and 2 bases for J; bases not matched to a gene: 21. The CDR3 consists of 20 residues. From germline, CDR1 is MDHEN and CDR2 SYDVKM. In nucleotides, the CDR3 is TGTGCCAGCAGTAATCCCGGGACAGGGAGGGCTCGTCAAACAAACACTGAAGCTTTCTTT. Residues: CASSNPGTGRARQTNTEAFF.

This chain links TRBV6-5 with TRBJ2-6; D gene unclear. V dropped 8 bases and J dropped 0 bases, with 11 bases sitting between them. CDR1 is MNHEY, CDR2 SVGAGI, per germline. The CDR3 runs to 15 residues. The CDR3 loop is CASPGRNSGANVLTF. CDR3 DNA sequence: TGTGCCAGCCCCGGTAGGAACTCTGGGGCCAACGTCCTGACTTTC.

The chain carries TRBV12-5 and TRBJ1-1, with D possibly being TRBD1 (5 bases). The CDR3 has 14 residues. Germline CDR1 LGHNT, CDR2 FRNRAP. Trimming stripped 3 bases from V and 5 bases from J, with 13 bases between. The CDR3 nucleotides are TGTGCTAGTGGTTTTGGGGGGGTGAGGACTGAAGCTTTCTTT. It encodes CASGFGGVRTEAFF.